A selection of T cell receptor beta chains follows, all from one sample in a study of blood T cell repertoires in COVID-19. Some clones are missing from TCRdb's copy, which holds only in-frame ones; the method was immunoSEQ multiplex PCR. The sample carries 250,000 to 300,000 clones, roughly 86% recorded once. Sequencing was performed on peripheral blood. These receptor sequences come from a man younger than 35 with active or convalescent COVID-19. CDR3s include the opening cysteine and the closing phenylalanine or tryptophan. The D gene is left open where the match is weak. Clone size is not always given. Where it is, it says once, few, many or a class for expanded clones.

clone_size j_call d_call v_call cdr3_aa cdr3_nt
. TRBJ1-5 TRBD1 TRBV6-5 CASTGDRGLLEPQHF TGTGCCAGCACCGGGGACAGGGGGCTTTTAGAGCCCCAGCATTTT
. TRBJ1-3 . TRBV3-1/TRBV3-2 CASSLQIVNTIYF TGTGCCAGCAGCCTACAAATCGTAAACACCATATATTTT
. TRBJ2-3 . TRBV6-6 CASSPRLGGSGDTDTQYF TGTGCCAGCAGTCCCCGACTAGGGGGCTCAGGGGACACAGATACGCAGTATTTT
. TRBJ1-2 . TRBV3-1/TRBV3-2 CASSQDLSQGKNYGYTF TGTGCCAGCAGCCAAGATTTGAGTCAGGGAAAGAACTATGGCTACACCTTC
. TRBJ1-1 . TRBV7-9 CASSLGGRGTEAFF TGTGCCAGCAGCTTAGGAGGACGGGGGACTGAAGCTTTCTTT
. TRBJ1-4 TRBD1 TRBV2 CASSASGQGTELFF TGTGCCAGCAGCGCCTCGGGACAGGGAACGGAACTGTTTTTT
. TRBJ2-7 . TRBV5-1 CASSLVRGASEQYF TGCGCCAGCAGCTTGGTGCGGGGTGCGAGTGAGCAGTACTTC
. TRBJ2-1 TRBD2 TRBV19 CASSILSSGGPTFNEQFF TGTGCCAGTAGTATACTCTCTAGCGGGGGTCCTACTTTCAATGAGCAGTTCTTC
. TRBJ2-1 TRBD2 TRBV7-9 CASSPGLAGVFEQFF TGTGCCAGCAGCCCGGGACTAGCGGGAGTTTTTGAGCAGTTCTTC
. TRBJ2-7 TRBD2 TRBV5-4 CASSSGLAGGFDEQYF TGTGCCAGCAGTTCCGGACTAGCGGGAGGGTTTGACGAGCAGTACTTC
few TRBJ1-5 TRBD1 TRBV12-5 CASGELQGAGQPQHF TGTGCTAGTGGAGAGCTTCAGGGGGCAGGGCAGCCCCAGCATTTT
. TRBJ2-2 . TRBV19 CASSIPPPSLKAVGELFF TGTGCCAGTAGTATACCCCCTCCTAGCTTAAAGGCGGTCGGGGAGCTGTTTTTT
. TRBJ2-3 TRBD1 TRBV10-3 CASWTGRDTQYF TGTGCCAGTTGGACAGGGCGGGATACGCAGTATTTT
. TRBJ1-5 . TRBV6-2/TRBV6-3 CASSPESLPNSQPQHF TGTGCCAGCAGCCCAGAGTCCCTCCCGAACAGCCAGCCCCAGCATTTT
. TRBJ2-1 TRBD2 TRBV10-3 CAISGTSGNYNEQFF TGTGCCATCAGTGGCACTAGCGGGAATTACAATGAGCAGTTCTTC
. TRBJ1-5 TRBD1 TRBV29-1 CSLPEGQGVCNNQPQHF TGCAGCCTCCCCGAGGGACAGGGGGTATGCAACAATCAGCCCCAGCATTTT
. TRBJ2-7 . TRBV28 CASRVRDNEQYF TGTGCCAGCAGGGTCCGGGACAACGAGCAGTACTTC
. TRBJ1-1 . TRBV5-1 CASSLGQGGTEAFF TGCGCCAGCAGCTTGGGGCAGGGAGGCACTGAAGCTTTCTTT
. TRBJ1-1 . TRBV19 CATWLGAEAFF TGTGCCACATGGCTAGGGGCTGAAGCTTTCTTT
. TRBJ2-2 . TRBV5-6 CASSLTGIGELFF TGTGCCAGCAGCTTGACAGGGATCGGGGAGCTGTTTTTT